This T cell receptor beta chain was captured in a study of T cell repertoires in cytomegalovirus infection. In the study overall: Well-studied HLA-B-restricted CMV epitopes were used in the study alongside recently identified HLA-C-restricted ones. Indications came from public TCR beta signatures; they pointed to CMV infection and to a matching HLA type. General study results and limits: CMV-specific HLA-C-restricted TCR beta clonotypes dominated the ex vivo response. Summed frequency of public TCR beta families distinguished CMV carriers with the relevant HLA.

V lost 4 bases to trimming and J lost 4 bases; unmatched junction nucleotides: 6. Germline V CDR1 and CDR2: MNHEY, SMNVEV (reference sequence). CDR3 length: 17 residues. Using its own MiXCR run on the reads, TCRdb lists one record per CDR3 protein. The sample gives roughly 340,000 distinct CDR3 sequences, approximately 32% of which show up once; 15% to 25% is in the top ten. On this clonotype itself: No antigen is known for it.

This material consisted of cultured PBMCs, taken from culture after CMV antigen stimulation. The TCR was taken from a human donor in good health (CMV status not recorded). Some clones in this sample may be carry-over from other donors' samples. The rearrangement links TRBV27 to TRBJ2-3; 15 bases fit TRBD2. The CDR3 loop is CASSSYGLAGGADTQYF. The CDR3, as DNA: TGTGCCAGCAGTTCCTACGGACTAGCGGGAGGGGCAGATACGCAGTATTTT.